This TCR beta chain was captured by sequencing in a study of shared clonotypes between healthy human individuals. The trim removed 6 bases at V and 8 bases at J, leaving 12 bases unmatched. The CDR3 has 15 residues. Germline V gene lookup returns CDR1 LNHNV and CDR2 YYDKDF (reference sequence). In regard to this clone: What it recognizes is unknown.

Broader study findings: Only blood was sampled; tissue repertoires likely differ.

The data were produced by immunoSEQ multiplex PCR, yet TCRdb's version contains in-frame clones alone and is incomplete. This sample carries nearly 1 million clones, over 75% of them seen once, and the ten largest clones take around 1.5%. The material sequenced was memory CD4+ T cells sorted from blood. Subset here: CD45RA-negative fraction. This sequence was found in a young man in good health. The rearrangement uses TRBV15 and TRBJ1-4, with TRBD1 matching 7 bases. The CDR3 reads CATRGGTGVEEKLFF. CDR3 DNA sequence: TGTGCCACCAGGGGGGGCACAGGGGTAGAGGAAAAACTGTTTTTT.